This TCR beta chain stems from a study of beta chain features in type 1 diabetes. Study as a whole: Comparable age, gender and cell yields were observed in patients relative to healthy donors.

Study outcomes and limitations: More deletions and fewer insertions at VDJ junctions were found in patients with type 1 diabetes.

Germline CDR1 MDHEN, CDR2 SYDVKM. The V gene end was trimmed by 6 bases and the J gene end by 2 bases; junction bases not matched to a gene: 10. CDR3 length: 16 residues. Central memory, naive, regulatory and stem cell-like memory CD4+ cells were sorted by CD45RO/CCR7/CD25/CD127/CD95/CD27. As to this clone: The antigen is undetermined.

TCRB transcripts that were expressed got sequenced, as all of the isolated RNA had been reverse transcribed. This table comes from immunoSEQ multiplex PCR, and its TCRdb copy is limited to in-frame clones, with some not included. The sample records 900,000 or so clones, 15% to 20% being singletons. Sequencing input: naive CD4+ T cells from blood. The TCR was taken from a woman aged 18-29 years in good health. J is TRBJ2-3 and V is TRBV28; 8 bases are a match to TRBD1. This CDR3 is CASRTSRGPLTDTQYF. The CDR3 nucleotides read TGTGCCAGCAGGACATCCAGGGGGCCCCTCACAGATACGCAGTATTTT.